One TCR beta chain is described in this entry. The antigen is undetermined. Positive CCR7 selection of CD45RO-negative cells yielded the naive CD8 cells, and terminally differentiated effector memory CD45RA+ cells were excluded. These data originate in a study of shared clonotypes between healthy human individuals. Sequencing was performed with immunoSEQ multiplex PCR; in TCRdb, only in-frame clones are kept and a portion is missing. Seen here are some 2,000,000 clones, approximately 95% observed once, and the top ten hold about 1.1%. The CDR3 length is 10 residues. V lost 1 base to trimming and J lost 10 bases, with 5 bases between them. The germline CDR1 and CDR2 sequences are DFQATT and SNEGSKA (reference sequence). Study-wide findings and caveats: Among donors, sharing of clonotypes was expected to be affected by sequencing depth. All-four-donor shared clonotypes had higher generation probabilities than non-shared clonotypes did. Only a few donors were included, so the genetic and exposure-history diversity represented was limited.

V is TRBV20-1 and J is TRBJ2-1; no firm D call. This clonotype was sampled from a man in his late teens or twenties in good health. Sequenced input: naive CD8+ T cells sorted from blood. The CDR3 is CSARVNEQFF. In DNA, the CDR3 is TGCAGTGCTAGAGTAAACGAGCAGTTCTTC.